This T cell receptor beta chain was observed in a study of cytomegalovirus exposure and HLA in healthy donors. To note about this clone: Its antigen is as yet unknown.

PCR employed 60 Vbeta and 13 Jbeta primers. Here immunoSEQ multiplex PCR was the method, and the copy in TCRdb shows in-frame clones only, minus some. The repertoire includes 120,000 to 150,000 clones, approximately 80% of them detected once, and roughly 6% sits in the top ten. Points from the study as a whole: There were a few CMV-associated chains whose specificity for CMV antigens was confirmed in vitro. Association of 15,000 to 20,000 TCR beta sequences with HLA alleles was found at 0.05 false discovery rate in a later analysis.

Input material: PBMCs. The sequence came from a woman aged 40 to 55 in good health and CMV-seropositive.

As DNA, the CDR3 is TGTGCCAGCAGCCCCACAGTTGGTGGCTACACCTTC. This gives the protein CASSPTVGGYTF. The V and J genes are TRBV5-6 and TRBJ1-2; unclear D gene. The CDR3 covers 12 residues. The V end lost 4 bases, the J end lost 7 bases, and 11 bases lay between the germline ends. From germline, CDR1 is SGHDT and CDR2 YYEEEE.